A selection of T cell receptor beta chains follows, all from one sample in a study of regulatory T cells in long-lasting Graves disease. TCRdb analysed the multiplex PCR reads with MiXCR anew, one entry per CDR3 protein. The sample has roughly 500,000 distinct CDR3 sequences, roughly a fifth seen once. The source was peripheral blood mononuclear cells (PBMCs), collected when the disease was refractory, from a patient treated with antithyroid drugs. Every receptor here comes from a female donor with Graves disease. Both conserved end residues are part of each CDR3. A D gene is named only where the DNA matches it firmly. The listing skips clone size in some rows; elsewhere it reads once, few, many or a size class.

CDR3 protein: CASSGGQGYWDIQYF
CDR3 DNA: TGTGCCAGTAGTGGGGGACAGGGGTACTGGGACATTCAGTACTTC
clone size: few
D gene: TRBD1
V gene: TRBV19
J gene: TRBJ2-4

CDR3 protein: CASRGEKDTGELFF
CDR3 DNA: TGTGCCAGCAGGGGGGAAAAGGACACCGGGGAGCTGTTTTTT
clone size: many
D gene: .
V gene: TRBV28
J gene: TRBJ2-2

CDR3 protein: CASSVLGVEETQYF
CDR3 DNA: TGTGCCAGCAGTGTGTTGGGGGTAGAGGAGACCCAGTACTTC
clone size: many
D gene: .
V gene: TRBV28
J gene: TRBJ2-5

CDR3 protein: CSTPPGLAGGNEQFF
CDR3 DNA: TGCAGTACCCCCCCCGGACTAGCGGGAGGGAATGAGCAGTTCTTC
clone size: .
D gene: TRBD2
V gene: TRBV20-1
J gene: TRBJ2-1

CDR3 protein: CSVPLMGMYDEQFF
CDR3 DNA: TGCAGCGTTCCCCTCATGGGCATGTACGATGAGCAGTTCTTC
clone size: .
D gene: .
V gene: TRBV29-1
J gene: TRBJ2-1

CDR3 protein: CASSLVRLAGGGDTQYF
CDR3 DNA: TGTGCCAGCAGCTTAGTTCGACTAGCCGGGGGAGGAGATACGCAGTATTTT
clone size: few
D gene: TRBD2
V gene: TRBV7-2
J gene: TRBJ2-3

CDR3 protein: CASSFSPGPLTEAFF
CDR3 DNA: TGTGCCAGCAGTTTCTCCCCGGGGCCTCTCACTGAAGCTTTCTTT
clone size: many
D gene: .
V gene: TRBV12-3/TRBV12-4
J gene: TRBJ1-1

CDR3 protein: CASSRASGGSYEQYF
CDR3 DNA: TGTGCCAGCAGCCGCGCTTCTGGCGGGAGCTACGAGCAGTACTTC
clone size: many
D gene: TRBD2
V gene: TRBV7-2
J gene: TRBJ2-7

CDR3 protein: CASSLTSQGFEQYF
CDR3 DNA: TGTGCCAGCAGCTTGACTTCACAGGGTTTCGAGCAGTACTTC
clone size: .
D gene: .
V gene: TRBV7-2
J gene: TRBJ2-7

CDR3 protein: CSASGLAGGPSSYEQYF
CDR3 DNA: TGCAGTGCTTCAGGACTAGCGGGGGGCCCAAGCTCCTACGAGCAGTACTTC
clone size: few
D gene: TRBD2
V gene: TRBV20-1
J gene: TRBJ2-7

CDR3 protein: CASSPKGPPRPHEQYF
CDR3 DNA: TGTGCCAGCAGCCCGAAGGGACCGCCCAGACCCCACGAGCAGTACTTC
clone size: .
D gene: .
V gene: TRBV7-2
J gene: TRBJ2-7

CDR3 protein: CASSLGPPGQGYGYTF
CDR3 DNA: TGTGCCAGCAGCTTAGGTCCCCCGGGACAGGGCTATGGCTACACCTTC
clone size: .
D gene: TRBD1
V gene: TRBV27
J gene: TRBJ1-2

CDR3 protein: CASSLSRANSYNSPLHF
CDR3 DNA: TGTGCCAGCAGTTTATCCAGGGCAAACTCCTATAATTCACCCCTCCACTTT
clone size: many
D gene: .
V gene: TRBV28
J gene: TRBJ1-6

CDR3 protein: CASSPTLPQGRGQETQYF
CDR3 DNA: TGTGCCAGCAGTCCCACCCTCCCACAGGGCCGAGGCCAAGAGACCCAGTACTTC
clone size: many
D gene: .
V gene: TRBV28
J gene: TRBJ2-5

CDR3 protein: CASLLPGQTLAEAFF
CDR3 DNA: TGTGCCAGCCTTCTCCCGGGACAGACTCTTGCTGAAGCTTTCTTT
clone size: many
D gene: TRBD1
V gene: TRBV28
J gene: TRBJ1-1

CDR3 protein: CASSSFNSPLHF
CDR3 DNA: TGTGCCAGCAGCTCCTTTAATTCACCCCTCCACTTT
clone size: few
D gene: .
V gene: TRBV11-1
J gene: TRBJ1-6

CDR3 protein: CATSSDTRPPRETQYF
CDR3 DNA: TGTGCCACCAGCAGCGATACTAGACCCCCAAGAGAGACCCAGTACTTC
clone size: many
D gene: .
V gene: TRBV15
J gene: TRBJ2-5

CDR3 protein: CSVEARRGGNTEAFF
CDR3 DNA: TGCAGCGTTGAAGCCCGGCGCGGCGGGAACACTGAAGCTTTCTTT
clone size: .
D gene: .
V gene: TRBV29-1
J gene: TRBJ1-1

CDR3 protein: CASVPGFGGYEQFF
CDR3 DNA: TGTGCCAGCGTCCCGGGCTTTGGGGGGTATGAGCAGTTCTTC
clone size: .
D gene: .
V gene: TRBV2
J gene: TRBJ2-1

CDR3 protein: CASSFRTGGGVTGELFF
CDR3 DNA: TGTGCCAGCAGCTTCAGGACAGGGGGCGGTGTCACCGGGGAGCTGTTTTTT
clone size: many
D gene: TRBD1
V gene: TRBV7-8
J gene: TRBJ2-2

CDR3 protein: CASSGTGGSPLGYTF
CDR3 DNA: TGTGCCAGCAGTGGGACAGGGGGCTCGCCCTTAGGCTACACCTTC
clone size: few
D gene: TRBD1
V gene: TRBV7-2
J gene: TRBJ1-2

CDR3 protein: CASKQGGEAFF
CDR3 DNA: TGTGCCAGTAAACAGGGAGGTGAAGCTTTCTTT
clone size: .
D gene: .
V gene: TRBV19
J gene: TRBJ1-1

CDR3 protein: CASSMPNRDSAGYTF
CDR3 DNA: TGTGCCAGCAGCATGCCAAATCGGGACAGTGCGGGCTACACCTTC
clone size: many
D gene: TRBD1
V gene: TRBV11-1
J gene: TRBJ1-2

CDR3 protein: CASSTRLGRAGNQPQHF
CDR3 DNA: TGTGCCAGTAGTACGAGGCTCGGCAGGGCGGGCAATCAGCCCCAGCATTTT
clone size: .
D gene: .
V gene: TRBV19
J gene: TRBJ1-5

CDR3 protein: CSAREGWIRDEQYF
CDR3 DNA: TGCAGTGCTAGAGAGGGCTGGATAAGGGACGAGCAGTACTTC
clone size: many
D gene: .
V gene: TRBV20-1
J gene: TRBJ2-7

CDR3 protein: CASSPVGGTLNYEQYF
CDR3 DNA: TGTGCCAGCAGCCCAGTGGGCGGGACCCTAAACTACGAGCAGTACTTC
clone size: .
D gene: .
V gene: TRBV27
J gene: TRBJ2-7

CDR3 protein: CASSITGLGQPQHF
CDR3 DNA: TGTGCCAGCAGTATTACAGGGTTGGGTCAGCCCCAGCATTTT
clone size: many
D gene: .
V gene: TRBV2
J gene: TRBJ1-5

CDR3 protein: CASSLADRETGNTIYF
CDR3 DNA: TGTGCCAGCAGCTTAGCTGACAGGGAAACTGGAAACACCATATATTTT
clone size: .
D gene: TRBD1
V gene: TRBV11-2
J gene: TRBJ1-3

CDR3 protein: CASSLDLNDEQYF
CDR3 DNA: TGTGCCAGCAGCTTAGATCTAAACGACGAGCAGTACTTC
clone size: .
D gene: .
V gene: TRBV7-2
J gene: TRBJ2-7

CDR3 protein: CASKPPGQRAGELFF
CDR3 DNA: TGTGCCAGCAAGCCCCCGGGACAGAGGGCCGGGGAGCTGTTTTTT
clone size: .
D gene: TRBD1
V gene: TRBV7-9
J gene: TRBJ2-2

CDR3 protein: CASSLFLAAQETQYF
CDR3 DNA: TGTGCCAGCAGCTTGTTTTTGGCGGCACAAGAGACCCAGTACTTC
clone size: .
D gene: .
V gene: TRBV5-4
J gene: TRBJ2-5

CDR3 protein: CASSPRVRVGPQETQYF
CDR3 DNA: TGTGCCAGCAGCCCCCGCGTTCGAGTCGGGCCCCAAGAGACCCAGTACTTC
clone size: .
D gene: .
V gene: TRBV7-3
J gene: TRBJ2-5

CDR3 protein: CASSYASGYNYGYTF
CDR3 DNA: TGTGCCAGCAGTTACGCTTCAGGGTATAACTATGGCTACACCTTC
clone size: many
D gene: .
V gene: TRBV6-5
J gene: TRBJ1-2

CDR3 protein: CASSAWEQGHTEAFF
CDR3 DNA: TGTGCCAGCAGCGCCTGGGAACAGGGTCATACTGAAGCTTTCTTT
clone size: .
D gene: .
V gene: TRBV9
J gene: TRBJ1-1

CDR3 protein: CASSPGLASNTGELFF
CDR3 DNA: TGTGCCAGCTCACCGGGACTAGCCTCGAACACCGGGGAGCTGTTTTTT
clone size: .
D gene: TRBD2
V gene: TRBV18
J gene: TRBJ2-2

CDR3 protein: CASSTSDSEAFF
CDR3 DNA: TGTGCCAGCAGCACCTCGGACAGTGAAGCTTTCTTT
clone size: few
D gene: .
V gene: TRBV5-6
J gene: TRBJ1-1

CDR3 protein: CASSLDFGENQPQHF
CDR3 DNA: TGTGCCAGCAGTTTAGATTTCGGGGAAAATCAGCCCCAGCATTTT
clone size: many
D gene: .
V gene: TRBV28
J gene: TRBJ1-5